This is a list of T cell receptor beta chains from one sample in a study of blood T cell repertoires in COVID-19. Clones were sequenced by immunoSEQ multiplex PCR, and TCRdb holds only the in-frame ones, with some missing. The profile shows 150,000 to 250,000 clones, 70% to 85% of them singletons. The sequenced sample was peripheral blood. The receptors shown here come from a human donor with acute or convalescent COVID-19. The donor label of this sample is uncertain. The CDR3 runs from the conserved cysteine through the conserved F or W. D genes are given only for firm matches. Rows may omit the clone size; those that give it use once, few, many or a size class.

j_call	d_call	v_call	clone_size	cdr3_aa	cdr3_nt
TRBJ2-7	.	TRBV11-2	few	CASSRRGVIGGAEQYF	TGTGCCAGCAGCCGGAGAGGCGTAATAGGGGGGGCCGAGCAGTACTTC
TRBJ1-5	TRBD1	TRBV18	.	CASSPGQGDQPQHF	TGTGCCAGCTCACCGGGGCAGGGGGATCAGCCCCAGCATTTT
TRBJ2-2	TRBD1	TRBV28	once	CASSPGGRTAGELFF	TGTGCCAGCAGTCCAGGGGGCCGGACTGCCGGGGAGCTGTTTTTT
TRBJ2-2	.	TRBV15	few	CATSAYDRHTGELFF	TGTGCCACCAGCGCATATGACAGACACACCGGGGAGCTGTTTTTT
TRBJ2-1	TRBD2	TRBV5-1	.	CASSLMGLAGTGEQFF	TGCGCCAGCAGCCTTATGGGACTAGCGGGAACGGGTGAGCAGTTCTTC
TRBJ1-2	.	TRBV4-3	few	CASSLGGTYTF	TGCGCCAGCAGTCTCGGGGGAACCTACACCTTC
TRBJ1-5	.	TRBV18	.	CASSRGAGNQPQHF	TGTGCCAGCTCCCGGGGAGCGGGCAATCAGCCCCAGCATTTT
TRBJ2-2	.	TRBV28	.	CASSLISGELFF	TGTGCCAGCAGTTTAATATCCGGGGAGCTGTTTTTT
TRBJ1-5	.	TRBV19	.	CASSIRPGAKGSNQPQHF	TGTGCCAGTAGTATTCGGCCAGGGGCCAAGGGTAGCAATCAGCCCCAGCATTTT
TRBJ2-7	.	TRBV28	.	CASSFKQPYEQYF	TGTGCCAGCAGTTTTAAACAGCCCTACGAGCAGTACTTC
TRBJ1-2	.	TRBV19	.	CASSIPGGTYGYTF	TGTGCCAGTAGTATTCCCGGGGGGACCTATGGCTACACCTTC
TRBJ1-2	.	TRBV3-1/TRBV3-2	.	CASSHTGLGYTF	TGTGCCAGCAGCCACACAGGCCTTGGCTACACCTTC
TRBJ2-1	.	TRBV12-5	few	CASGLVLLRGGYNEQFF	TGTGCTAGTGGTTTGGTACTTCTCCGCGGAGGGTACAATGAGCAGTTCTTC
TRBJ2-7	TRBD2	TRBV28	.	CASRTGLGGSEQYF	TGTGCCAGCAGAACAGGCTTGGGGGGGAGCGAGCAGTACTTC
TRBJ1-1	.	TRBV5-1	.	CASSPRGVLMNTEAFF	TGCGCCAGCAGCCCTCGGGGTGTTTTAATGAACACTGAAGCTTTCTTT
TRBJ1-5	TRBD1	TRBV18	.	CASSPPEGQTNQPQHF	TGTGCCAGCTCACCACCAGAGGGACAGACAAATCAGCCCCAGCATTTT
TRBJ2-1	TRBD2	TRBV4-2	.	CASSQVTSGSYNEQFF	TGTGCCAGCAGCCAAGTTACTAGCGGGAGTTACAATGAGCAGTTCTTC
TRBJ1-1	TRBD1	TRBV27	.	CASSFWTGRLNTEAFF	TGTGCCAGCAGTTTTTGGACAGGACGTTTGAACACTGAAGCTTTCTTT
TRBJ1-2	TRBD1	TRBV25-1	.	CASSETGQTGYTF	TGTGCCAGCAGTGAAACGGGACAGACGGGCTACACCTTC
TRBJ1-4	TRBD1	TRBV6-6	.	CASSYSGTGVNEKLFF	TGTGCCAGCAGTTACTCAGGGACAGGGGTCAATGAAAAACTGTTTTTT
TRBJ2-1	TRBD2	TRBV29-1	.	CSVEASASGVYNEQFF	TGCAGCGTTGAAGCTTCCGCTAGCGGAGTCTACAATGAGCAGTTCTTC
TRBJ1-4	TRBD1	TRBV2	.	CASTGTAHEKLFF	TGTGCCAGCACGGGGACAGCCCACGAAAAACTGTTTTTT
TRBJ2-4	TRBD1	TRBV25-1	.	CASSESGQGTKNIQYF	TGTGCCAGCAGTGAAAGCGGACAGGGTACCAAAAACATTCAGTACTTC
TRBJ1-2	TRBD1	TRBV5-1	.	CASSTGDRVVPNYGYTF	TGCGCCAGCAGCACCGGGGACAGGGTGGTTCCTAACTATGGCTACACCTTC
TRBJ1-5	.	TRBV30	.	CAWSKPREPQHF	TGTGCCTGGAGTAAGCCTCGGGAGCCCCAGCATTTT
TRBJ2-2	TRBD1	TRBV9	.	CASSVVGPGQGAGELFF	TGTGCCAGCAGCGTAGTCGGTCCGGGACAGGGGGCCGGGGAGCTGTTTTTT
TRBJ2-1	TRBD1	TRBV9	.	CASSIRQGAGNEQFF	TGTGCCAGCAGCATCCGACAGGGGGCGGGCAATGAGCAGTTCTTC
TRBJ2-5	TRBD1	TRBV2	.	CASGGQVETQYF	TGTGCCAGCGGAGGACAGGTGGAGACCCAGTACTTC
TRBJ1-6	TRBD1	TRBV30	.	CAWSVQGRGTPLHF	TGTGCCTGGAGTGTACAAGGCAGGGGGACACCCCTCCACTTT
TRBJ1-5	TRBD1	TRBV5-1	once	CASSLSQGQPQHF	TGCGCCAGCAGCTTATCACAGGGGCAGCCCCAGCATTTT
TRBJ2-2	.	TRBV28	.	CASGFQGGRELFF	TGTGCCAGCGGTTTTCAAGGGGGTCGGGAGCTGTTTTTT
TRBJ2-7	TRBD1	TRBV27	.	CASSFLRQGSYEQYF	TGTGCCAGCAGTTTTCTTCGACAGGGTTCCTACGAGCAGTACTTC
TRBJ1-1	TRBD1	TRBV12-3/TRBV12-4	.	CASSPGGYTEAFF	TGTGCCAGCAGCCCAGGGGGGTACACTGAAGCTTTCTTT